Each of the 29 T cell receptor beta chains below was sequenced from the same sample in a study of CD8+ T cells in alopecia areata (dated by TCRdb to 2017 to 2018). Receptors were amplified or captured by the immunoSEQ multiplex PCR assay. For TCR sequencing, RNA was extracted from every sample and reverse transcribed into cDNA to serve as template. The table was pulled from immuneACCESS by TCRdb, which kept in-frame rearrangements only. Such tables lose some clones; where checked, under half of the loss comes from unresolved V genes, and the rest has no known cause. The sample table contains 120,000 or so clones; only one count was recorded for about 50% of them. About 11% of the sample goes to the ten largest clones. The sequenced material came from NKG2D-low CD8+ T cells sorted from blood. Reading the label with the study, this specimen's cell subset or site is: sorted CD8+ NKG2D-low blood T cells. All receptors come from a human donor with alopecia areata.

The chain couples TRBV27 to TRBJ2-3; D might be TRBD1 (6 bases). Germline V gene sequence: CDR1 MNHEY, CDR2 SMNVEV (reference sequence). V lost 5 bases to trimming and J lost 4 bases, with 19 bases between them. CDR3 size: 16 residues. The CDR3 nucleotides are TGTGCCAGCAGTGGACACGCCGGGACAACTCCAGATACGCAGTATTTT. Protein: CASSGHAGTTPDTQYF.

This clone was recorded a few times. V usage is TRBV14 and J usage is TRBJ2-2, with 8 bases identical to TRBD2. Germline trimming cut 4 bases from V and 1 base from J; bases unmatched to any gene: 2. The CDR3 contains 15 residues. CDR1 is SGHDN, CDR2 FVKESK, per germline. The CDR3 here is CASSPAGENTGELFF. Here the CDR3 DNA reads TGTGCCAGCAGCCCAGCGGGAGAGAACACCGGGGAGCTGTTTTTT.

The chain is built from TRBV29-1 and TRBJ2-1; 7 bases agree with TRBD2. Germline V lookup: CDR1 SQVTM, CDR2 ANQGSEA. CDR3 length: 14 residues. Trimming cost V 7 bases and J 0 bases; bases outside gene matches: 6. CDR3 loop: CSAVAGFSYNEQFF. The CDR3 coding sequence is TGCAGCGCCGTAGCGGGTTTCTCCTACAATGAGCAGTTCTTC.

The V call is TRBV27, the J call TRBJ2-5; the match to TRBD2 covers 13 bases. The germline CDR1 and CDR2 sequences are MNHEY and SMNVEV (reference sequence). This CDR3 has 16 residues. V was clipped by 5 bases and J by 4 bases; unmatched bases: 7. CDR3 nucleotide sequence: TGTGCCAGCAGTCTAGGACTAGCGGGAGCCACAGAGACCCAGTACTTC. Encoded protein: CASSLGLAGATETQYF.

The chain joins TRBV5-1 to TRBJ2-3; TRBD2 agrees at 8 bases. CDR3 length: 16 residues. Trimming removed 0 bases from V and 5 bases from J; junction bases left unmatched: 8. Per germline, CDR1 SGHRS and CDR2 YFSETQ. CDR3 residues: CASSLALGLVGDTQYF. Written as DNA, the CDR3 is TGCGCCAGCAGCTTGGCCTTGGGACTAGTTGGAGATACGCAGTATTTT.

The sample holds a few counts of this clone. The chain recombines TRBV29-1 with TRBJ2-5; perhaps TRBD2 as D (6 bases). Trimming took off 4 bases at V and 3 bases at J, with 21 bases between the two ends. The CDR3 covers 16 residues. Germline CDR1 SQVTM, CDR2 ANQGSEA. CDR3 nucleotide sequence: TGCAGCGTTGCCCCCGCATGGGGGGTTGAGGAAGAGACCCAGTACTTC. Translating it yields CSVAPAWGVEEETQYF.

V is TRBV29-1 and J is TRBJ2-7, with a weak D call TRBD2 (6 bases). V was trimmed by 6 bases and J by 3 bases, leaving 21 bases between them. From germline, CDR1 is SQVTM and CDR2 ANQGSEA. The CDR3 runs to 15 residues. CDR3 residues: CSVNEEGPHYYEQYF. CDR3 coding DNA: TGCAGCGTCAATGAGGAGGGTCCTCACTACTACGAGCAGTACTTC.

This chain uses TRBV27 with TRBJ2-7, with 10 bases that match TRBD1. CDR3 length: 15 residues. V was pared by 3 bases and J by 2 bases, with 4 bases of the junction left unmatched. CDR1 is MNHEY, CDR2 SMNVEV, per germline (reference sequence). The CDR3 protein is CASSFLGTGAYEQYF. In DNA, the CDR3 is TGTGCCAGCAGTTTCCTCGGGACAGGGGCCTACGAGCAGTACTTC.

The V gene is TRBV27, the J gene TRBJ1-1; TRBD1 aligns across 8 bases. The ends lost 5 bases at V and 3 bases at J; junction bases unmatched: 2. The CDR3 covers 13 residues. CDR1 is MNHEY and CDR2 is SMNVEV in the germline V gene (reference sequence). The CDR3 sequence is CASSMDRDTEAFF. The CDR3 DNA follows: TGTGCCAGCAGTATGGACAGGGACACTGAAGCTTTCTTT.

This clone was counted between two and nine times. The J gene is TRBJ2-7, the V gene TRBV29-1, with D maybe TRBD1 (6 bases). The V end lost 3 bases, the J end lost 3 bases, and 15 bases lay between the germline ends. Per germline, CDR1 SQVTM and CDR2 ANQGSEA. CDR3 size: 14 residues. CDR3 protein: CSVETGRTGYEQYF. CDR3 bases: TGCAGCGTTGAGACAGGACGGACCGGCTACGAGCAGTACTTC.

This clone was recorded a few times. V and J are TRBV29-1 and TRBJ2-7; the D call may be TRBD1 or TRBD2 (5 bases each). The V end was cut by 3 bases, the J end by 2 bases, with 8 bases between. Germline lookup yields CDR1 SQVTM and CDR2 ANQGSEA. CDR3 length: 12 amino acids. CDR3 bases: TGCAGCGTTGATGGGGGAACCTACGAGCAGTACTTC. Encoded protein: CSVDGGTYEQYF.

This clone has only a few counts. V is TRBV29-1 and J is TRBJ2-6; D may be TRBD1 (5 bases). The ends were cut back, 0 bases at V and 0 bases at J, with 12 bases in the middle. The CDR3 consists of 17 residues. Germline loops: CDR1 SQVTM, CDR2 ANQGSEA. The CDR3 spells CSVEETDSNSGANVLTF. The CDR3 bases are TGCAGCGTTGAAGAGACTGACAGCAACTCTGGGGCCAACGTCCTGACTTTC.

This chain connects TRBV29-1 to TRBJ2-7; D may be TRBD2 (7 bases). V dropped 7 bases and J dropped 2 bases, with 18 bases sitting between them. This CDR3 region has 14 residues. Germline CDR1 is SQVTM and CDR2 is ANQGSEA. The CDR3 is CSARRRGPAYEQYF. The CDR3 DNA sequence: TGCAGCGCGAGACGGCGGGGGCCGGCCTACGAGCAGTACTTC.

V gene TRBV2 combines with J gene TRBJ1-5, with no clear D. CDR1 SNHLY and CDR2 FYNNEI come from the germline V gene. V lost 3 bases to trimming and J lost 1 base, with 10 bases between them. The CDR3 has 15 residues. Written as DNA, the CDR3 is TGTGCCAGCAGTGATCAGGTTACCAGCAATCAGCCCCAGCATTTT. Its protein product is CASSDQVTSNQPQHF.

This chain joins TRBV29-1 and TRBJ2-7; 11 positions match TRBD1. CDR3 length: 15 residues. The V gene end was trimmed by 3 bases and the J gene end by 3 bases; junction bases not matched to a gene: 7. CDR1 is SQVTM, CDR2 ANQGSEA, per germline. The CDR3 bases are TGCAGCGTTGATGAGACCGGGACAGGGGGCTACGAGCAGTACTTC. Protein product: CSVDETGTGGYEQYF.

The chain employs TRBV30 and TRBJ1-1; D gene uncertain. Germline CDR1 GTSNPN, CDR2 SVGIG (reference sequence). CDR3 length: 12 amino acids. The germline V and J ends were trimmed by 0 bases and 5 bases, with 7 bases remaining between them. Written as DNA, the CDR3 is TGTGCCTGGAGTGTCACCACTACTGAAGCTTTCTTT. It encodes CAWSVTTTEAFF. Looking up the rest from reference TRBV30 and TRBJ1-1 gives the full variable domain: SQTIHQWPATLVQPVGSPLSLECTVEGTSNPNLYWYRQAAGRGLQLLFYSVGIGQISSEVPQNLSASRPQDRQFILSSKKLLLSDSGFYLCAWSVTTTEAFFGQGTRLTVV.

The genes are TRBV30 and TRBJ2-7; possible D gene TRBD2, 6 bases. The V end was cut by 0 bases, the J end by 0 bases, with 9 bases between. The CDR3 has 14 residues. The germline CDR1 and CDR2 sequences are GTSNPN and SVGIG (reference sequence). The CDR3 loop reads CAWSVRGISYEQYF. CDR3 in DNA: TGTGCCTGGAGTGTGCGGGGCATCTCCTACGAGCAGTACTTC.

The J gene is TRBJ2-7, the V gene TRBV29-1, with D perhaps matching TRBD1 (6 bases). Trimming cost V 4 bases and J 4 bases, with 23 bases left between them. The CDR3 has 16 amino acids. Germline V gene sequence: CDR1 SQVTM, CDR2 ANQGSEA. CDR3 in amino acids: CSVVGGNGVSLYEQYF. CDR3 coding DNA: TGCAGCGTTGTTGGGGGCAACGGGGTCTCCCTGTACGAGCAGTACTTC.

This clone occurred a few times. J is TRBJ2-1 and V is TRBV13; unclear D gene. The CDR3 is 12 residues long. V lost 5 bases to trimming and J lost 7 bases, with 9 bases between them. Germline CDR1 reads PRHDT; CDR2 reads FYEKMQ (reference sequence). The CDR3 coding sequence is TGTGCCAGCAGCGCCGGACCTAATGAGCAGTTCTTC. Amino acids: CASSAGPNEQFF.

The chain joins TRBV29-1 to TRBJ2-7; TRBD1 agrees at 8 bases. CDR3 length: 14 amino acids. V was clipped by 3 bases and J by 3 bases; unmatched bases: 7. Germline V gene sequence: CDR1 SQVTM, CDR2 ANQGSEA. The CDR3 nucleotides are TGCAGCGTTGAGGGGGCAGGGGGCTACTACGAGCAGTACTTC. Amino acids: CSVEGAGGYYEQYF.

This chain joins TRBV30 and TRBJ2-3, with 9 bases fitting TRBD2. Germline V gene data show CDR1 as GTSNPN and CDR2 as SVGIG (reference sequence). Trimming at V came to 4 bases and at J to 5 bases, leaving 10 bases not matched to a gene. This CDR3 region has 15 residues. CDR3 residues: CAWMAAGGPRDTQYF. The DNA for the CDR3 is TGTGCCTGGATGGCGGCGGGAGGGCCGCGAGATACGCAGTATTTT. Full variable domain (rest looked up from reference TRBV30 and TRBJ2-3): SQTIHQWPATLVQPVGSPLSLECTVEGTSNPNLYWYRQAAGRGLQLLFYSVGIGQISSEVPQNLSASRPQDRQFILSSKKLLLSDSGFYLCAWMAAGGPRDTQYFGPGTRLTVL.

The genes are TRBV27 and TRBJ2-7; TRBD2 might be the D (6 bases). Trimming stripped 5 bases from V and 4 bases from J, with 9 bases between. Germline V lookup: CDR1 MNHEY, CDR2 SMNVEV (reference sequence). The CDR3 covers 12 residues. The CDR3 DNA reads TGTGCCAGCAGTGGGACTGAGTACGAGCAGTACTTC. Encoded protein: CASSGTEYEQYF.

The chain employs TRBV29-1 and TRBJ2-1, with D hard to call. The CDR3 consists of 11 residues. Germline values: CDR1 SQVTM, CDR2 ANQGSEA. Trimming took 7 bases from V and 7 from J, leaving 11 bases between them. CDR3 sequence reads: CSARIGNEQFF. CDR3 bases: TGCAGCGCCCGAATCGGGAATGAGCAGTTCTTC.

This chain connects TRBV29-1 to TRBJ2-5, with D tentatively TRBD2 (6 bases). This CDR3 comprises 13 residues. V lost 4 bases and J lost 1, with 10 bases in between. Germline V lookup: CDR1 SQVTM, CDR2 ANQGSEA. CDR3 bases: TGCAGCGTTGTGGAGGGGCTCCAAGAGACCCAGTACTTC. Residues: CSVVEGLQETQYF.

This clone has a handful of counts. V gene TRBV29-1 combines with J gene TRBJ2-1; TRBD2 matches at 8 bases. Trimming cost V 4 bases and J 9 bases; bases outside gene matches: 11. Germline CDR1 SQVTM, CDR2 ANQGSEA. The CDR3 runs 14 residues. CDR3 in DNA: TGCAGCGTTGTTCCGTCTAGCGGGCAGGGTGAGCAGTTCTTC. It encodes CSVVPSSGQGEQFF.

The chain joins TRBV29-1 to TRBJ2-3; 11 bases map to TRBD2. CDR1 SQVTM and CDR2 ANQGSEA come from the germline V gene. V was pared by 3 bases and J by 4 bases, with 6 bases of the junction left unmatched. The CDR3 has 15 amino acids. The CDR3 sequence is CSVEPLAGVADTQYF. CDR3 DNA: TGCAGCGTTGAGCCACTAGCGGGAGTAGCAGATACGCAGTATTTT.

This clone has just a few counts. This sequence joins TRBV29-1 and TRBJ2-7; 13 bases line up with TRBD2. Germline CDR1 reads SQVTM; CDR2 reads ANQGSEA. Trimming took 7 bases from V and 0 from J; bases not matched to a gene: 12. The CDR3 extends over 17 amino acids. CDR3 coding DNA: TGCAGCGCCCGACTAGCGGGAGGATTTATTACCTCCTACGAGCAGTACTTC. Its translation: CSARLAGGFITSYEQYF.

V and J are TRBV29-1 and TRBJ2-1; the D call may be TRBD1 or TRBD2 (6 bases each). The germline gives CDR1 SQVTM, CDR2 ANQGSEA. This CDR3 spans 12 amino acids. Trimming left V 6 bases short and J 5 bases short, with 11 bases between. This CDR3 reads CSVAGGNNEQFF. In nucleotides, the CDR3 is TGCAGCGTCGCCGGGGGCAACAATGAGCAGTTCTTC.

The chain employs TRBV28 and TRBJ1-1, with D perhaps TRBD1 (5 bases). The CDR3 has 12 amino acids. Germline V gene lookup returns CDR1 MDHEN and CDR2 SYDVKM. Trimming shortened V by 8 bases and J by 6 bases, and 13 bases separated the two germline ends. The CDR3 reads CASHTWGSEAFF. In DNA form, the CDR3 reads TGTGCCAGCCACACGTGGGGGTCTGAAGCTTTCTTT.